This record covers a single T cell receptor beta chain. Profiling relied on immunoSEQ multiplex PCR, and the TCRdb table lists in-frame clones only, not all of them. The data show tens of thousands of clones, just over 90% seen once. V was cut by 0 bases and J by 6 bases, with 20 bases left in between. The CDR3 sequence is 17 residues long. Germline V gene sequence: CDR1 MNHEY, CDR2 SVGEGT. This sample was taken from a study of T cell responses to AZD1222 COVID-19 vaccine. This specimen consisted of peripheral blood, obtained on day 0 of MenACWY control vaccination. This receptor was identified in an adult in good health. V usage is TRBV6-2 or TRBV6-3 and J usage is TRBJ1-2; the D gene is possibly TRBD1 (6 bases). This chain's CDR3 is CASSYSKLAGGADGYTF. In DNA form, the CDR3 reads TGTGCCAGCAGTTACTCGAAATTGGCCGGGGGCGCCGATGGCTACACCTTC.